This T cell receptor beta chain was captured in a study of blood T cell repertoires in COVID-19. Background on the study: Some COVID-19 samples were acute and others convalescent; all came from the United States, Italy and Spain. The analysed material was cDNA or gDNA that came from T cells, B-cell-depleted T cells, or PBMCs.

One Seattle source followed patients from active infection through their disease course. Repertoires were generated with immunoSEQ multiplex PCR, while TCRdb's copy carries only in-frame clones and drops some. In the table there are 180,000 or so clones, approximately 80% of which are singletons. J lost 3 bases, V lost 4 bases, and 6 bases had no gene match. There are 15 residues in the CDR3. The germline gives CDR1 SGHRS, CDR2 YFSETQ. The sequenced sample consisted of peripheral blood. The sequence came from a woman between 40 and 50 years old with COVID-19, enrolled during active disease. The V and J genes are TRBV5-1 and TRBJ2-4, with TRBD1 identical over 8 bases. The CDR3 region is CASSPQGVDKNIQYF. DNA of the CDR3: TGCGCCAGCAGCCCACAGGGGGTGGACAAAAACATTCAGTACTTC.